This T cell receptor beta chain was identified during a study of cytomegalovirus exposure and HLA in healthy donors. This clone turned up a few times. PCR primers comprised 60 Vbeta and 13 Jbeta primers. TCRdb keeps only in-frame clones here, not all; method: immunoSEQ multiplex PCR. The data contain under 200,000 clones, more than 60% of them singletons. Germline V gene sequence: CDR1 SNHLY, CDR2 FYNNEI. CDR3 length equals 14 residues. V gave up 5 bases and J gave up 5 bases; unmatched junction bases: 9. The sample comprised PBMCs. The sequence was obtained from a woman aged 25 to 39 in good health and CMV-seronegative. This chain links TRBV2 with TRBJ2-7, with 7 bases lining up with TRBD1. CDR3 loop: CASSYDRVRDEQYF. CDR3 coding DNA: TGTGCCAGCAGTTACGACAGGGTACGCGACGAGCAGTACTTC. Complete variable domain (other parts from reference TRBV2 and TRBJ2-7): EPEVTQTPSHQVTQMGQEVILRCVPISNHLYFYWYRQILGQKVEFLVSFYNNEISEKSEIFDDQFSVERPDGSNFTLKIRSTKLEDSAMYFCASSYDRVRDEQYFGPGTRLTVT.